A selection of T cell receptor beta chains follows, all from one sample in a study of PD-L1 blockade in urothelial cancer. Libraries were prepared by immunoSEQ multiplex PCR; TCRdb keeps only in-frame clonotypes and omits some of them. The sample gives around 34,000 clones, around 81% of which show up once; roughly 15% is in the top ten. Sequencing was performed on PBMCs, taken around atezolizumab (anti-PD-L1) treatment. The receptor source for this set is a man older than 75 with urothelial cancer. CDR3s include the opening cysteine and the closing phenylalanine or tryptophan. D genes are given only for firm matches. Expanded clones are given a class, and other clones once, few, many or no size at all.

>TRBD1|TRBV30|TRBJ2-4|.
TGTGCCTGGAGTAGACAGGGGGCGCGGGGGGACATTCAGTACTTC
CAWSRQGARGDIQYF
>TRBD1|TRBV7-2|TRBJ2-6|.
TGTGCCAGCAGCTCCAGGGGGACTGGGGCCAACGTCCTGACTTTC
CASSSRGTGANVLTF
>.|TRBV12-5|TRBJ1-2|.
TGTGCTAGTGGTTTGCGAACAGGGTCGGCTGGCTACACCTTC
CASGLRTGSAGYTF
>TRBD2|TRBV28|TRBJ2-5|.
TGTGCCAGCAGTTTTCCCAGCGGGACTGGAGAGACCCAGTACTTC
CASSFPSGTGETQYF
>.|TRBV5-4|TRBJ1-4|.
TGTGCCAGCAGCTTGGAGGGCGTTCAGGGGCCGACTAATGAAAAACTGTTTTTT
CASSLEGVQGPTNEKLFF
>.|TRBV28|TRBJ1-5|.
TGTGCCAGCAGTCCGCGAACTCCCTATAGCAATCAGCCCCAGCATTTT
CASSPRTPYSNQPQHF
>TRBD1|TRBV2|TRBJ2-5|.
TGTGCCAGCAGTCCCGGGACAGGGGAGACCCAGTACTTC
CASSPGTGETQYF
>TRBD2|TRBV4-1|TRBJ2-4|.
TGCGCCAGCAGCCAAGAAGTGAGAGGACTAGACAAAAACATTCAGTACTTC
CASSQEVRGLDKNIQYF
>TRBD2|TRBV27|TRBJ2-1|.
TGTGCCAGCAGAGATGCCGGGACTAGCGGCAATGAGCAGTTCTTC
CASRDAGTSGNEQFF
>TRBD1|TRBV29-1|TRBJ1-2|few
TGCAGCGTGGGGACAGGGGGGAGTGGCTACACCTTC
CSVGTGGSGYTF
>.|TRBV2|TRBJ1-1|.
TGTGCCACAGCAGTCCGGAGGGCCACTGAAGCTTTCTTT
CATAVRRATEAFF
>.|TRBV7-9|TRBJ2-5|.
TGTGCCAGCAACACGTGGGGGGGCAGTGGCACGTCGGAGACCCAGTACTTC
CASNTWGGSGTSETQYF
>.|TRBV28|TRBJ2-7|.
TGTGCCAGCAGTTTACCACGGGACATGAGTTTAGAGCAGTACTTC
CASSLPRDMSLEQYF
>TRBD1|TRBV4-1|TRBJ1-3|.
TGCGCCAGCAGCCAAGATAGGTCCGGAGCCAGGGGGACTGGAAACACCATATATTTT
CASSQDRSGARGTGNTIYF